Listed here is a single T cell receptor beta chain. Between the trimmed V and J ends, which lost 2 bases and 1 base, there was a span of 8 bases. Germline-derived CDR1 and CDR2 are MDHEN and SYDVKM. The CDR3 is 14 amino acids. The data derive from a study of blood T cell repertoires in COVID-19. The protocol was immunoSEQ multiplex PCR, while the TCRdb copy is restricted to in-frame clones and leaves out a portion. The sample has a few hundred thousand clones, about 88% seen once. The V call is TRBV28, the J call TRBJ1-1; D call uncertain. The sequence derives from a woman aged 25 to 39 who had recovered from COVID-19. What was sequenced was PBMCs or T cells enriched from blood (not recorded which). The CDR3 here is CASSLPAGNTEAFF. CDR3 sequence (DNA): TGTGCCAGCAGTTTACCCGCCGGGAACACTGAAGCTTTCTTT.